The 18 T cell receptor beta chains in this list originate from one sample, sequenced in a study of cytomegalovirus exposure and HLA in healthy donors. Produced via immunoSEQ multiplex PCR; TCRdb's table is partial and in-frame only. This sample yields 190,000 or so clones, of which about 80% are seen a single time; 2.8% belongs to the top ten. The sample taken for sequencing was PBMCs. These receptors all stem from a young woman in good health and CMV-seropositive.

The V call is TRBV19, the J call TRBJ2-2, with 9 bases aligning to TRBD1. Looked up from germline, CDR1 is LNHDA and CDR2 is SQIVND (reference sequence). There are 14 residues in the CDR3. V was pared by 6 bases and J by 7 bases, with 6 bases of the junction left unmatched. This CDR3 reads CASSVTGGGGELFF. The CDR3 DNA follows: TGTGCCAGTAGCGTTACAGGGGGCGGCGGGGAGCTGTTTTTT. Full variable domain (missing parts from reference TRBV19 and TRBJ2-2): DGGITQSPKYLFRKEGQNVTLSCEQNLNHDAMYWYRQDPGQGLRLIYYSQIVNDFQKGDIAEGYSVSREKKESFPLTVTSAQKNPTAFYLCASSVTGGGGELFFGEGSRLTVL.

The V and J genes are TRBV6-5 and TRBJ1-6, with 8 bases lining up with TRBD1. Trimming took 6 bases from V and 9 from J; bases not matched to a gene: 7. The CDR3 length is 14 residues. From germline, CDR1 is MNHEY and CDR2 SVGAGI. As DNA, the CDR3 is TGTGCCAGCAGCCACCGAGGACAGGGTTCACCCCTCCACTTT. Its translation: CASSHRGQGSPLHF.

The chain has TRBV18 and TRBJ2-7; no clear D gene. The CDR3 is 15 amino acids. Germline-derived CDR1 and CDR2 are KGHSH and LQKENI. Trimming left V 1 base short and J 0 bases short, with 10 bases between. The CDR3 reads CASSPLSYGSYEQYF. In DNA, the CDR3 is TGTGCCAGCTCACCACTTTCGTACGGCTCCTACGAGCAGTACTTC.

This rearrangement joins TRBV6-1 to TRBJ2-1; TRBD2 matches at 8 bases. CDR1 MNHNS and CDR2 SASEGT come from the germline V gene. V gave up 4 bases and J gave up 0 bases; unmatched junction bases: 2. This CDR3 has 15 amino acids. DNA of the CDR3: TGTGCCAGCAGTGCTGGGACTAGCTCCTACAATGAGCAGTTCTTC. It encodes CASSAGTSSYNEQFF.

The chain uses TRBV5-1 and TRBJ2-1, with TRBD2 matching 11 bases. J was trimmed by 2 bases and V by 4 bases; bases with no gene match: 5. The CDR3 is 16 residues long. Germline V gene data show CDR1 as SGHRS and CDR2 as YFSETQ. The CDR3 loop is CASSPGTSGTYNEQFF. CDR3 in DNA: TGCGCCAGCAGCCCGGGGACTAGCGGCACCTACAATGAGCAGTTCTTC.

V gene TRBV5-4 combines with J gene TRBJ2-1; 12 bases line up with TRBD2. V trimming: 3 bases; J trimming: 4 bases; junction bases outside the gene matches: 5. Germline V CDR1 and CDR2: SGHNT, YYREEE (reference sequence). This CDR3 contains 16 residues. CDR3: CASSSRTSGIYNEQFF. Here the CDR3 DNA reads TGTGCCAGCAGCTCCCGGACTAGCGGGATTTACAATGAGCAGTTCTTC.

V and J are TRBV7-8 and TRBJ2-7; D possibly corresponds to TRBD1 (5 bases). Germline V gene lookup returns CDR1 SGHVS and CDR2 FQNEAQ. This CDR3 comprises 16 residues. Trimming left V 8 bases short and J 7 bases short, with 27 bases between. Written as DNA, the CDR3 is TGTGCCAGCCAGGGTTTGCGATCTGGGGCTACGATTGAGCAGTACTTC. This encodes CASQGLRSGATIEQYF.

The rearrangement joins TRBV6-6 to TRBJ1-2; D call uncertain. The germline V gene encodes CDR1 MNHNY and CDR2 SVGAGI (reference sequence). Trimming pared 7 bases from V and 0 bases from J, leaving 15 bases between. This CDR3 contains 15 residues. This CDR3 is CASIRQPGANYGYTF. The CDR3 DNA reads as TGTGCCAGCATCCGCCAACCCGGGGCTAACTATGGCTACACCTTC.

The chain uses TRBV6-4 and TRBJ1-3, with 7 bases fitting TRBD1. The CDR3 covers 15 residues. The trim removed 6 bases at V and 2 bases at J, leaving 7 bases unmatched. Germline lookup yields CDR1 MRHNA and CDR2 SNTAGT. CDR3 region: CASSRSGGTGNTIYF. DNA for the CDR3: TGTGCCAGCAGCCGGTCAGGGGGGACTGGAAACACCATATATTTT.

CDR3 DNA: TGCGCCAGCAGCCAAGAGTTGGAGAGTGCCCAGCCCCAGCATTTT. This encodes CASSQELESAQPQHF. This rearrangement joins TRBV4-1 to TRBJ1-5; D ambiguous. CDR3 length equals 15 residues. Germline-derived CDR1 and CDR2 are MGHRA and YSYEKL. The V and J ends lost 0 bases and 7 bases respectively, with 13 bases between them.

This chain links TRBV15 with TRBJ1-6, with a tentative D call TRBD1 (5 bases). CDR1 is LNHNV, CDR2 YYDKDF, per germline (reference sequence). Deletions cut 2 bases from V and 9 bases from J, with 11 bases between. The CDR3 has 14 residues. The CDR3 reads CATSRSGDASPLHF. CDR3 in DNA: TGTGCCACCAGCAGATCGGGGGATGCTTCACCCCTCCACTTT.

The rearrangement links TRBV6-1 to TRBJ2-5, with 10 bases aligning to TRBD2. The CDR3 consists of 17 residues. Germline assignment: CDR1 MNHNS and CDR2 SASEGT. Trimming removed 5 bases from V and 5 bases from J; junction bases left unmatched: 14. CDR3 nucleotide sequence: TGTGCCAGCAGTAAAGGGGATCTAGCGGGGGTGTGGGAGACCCAGTACTTC. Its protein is CASSKGDLAGVWETQYF.

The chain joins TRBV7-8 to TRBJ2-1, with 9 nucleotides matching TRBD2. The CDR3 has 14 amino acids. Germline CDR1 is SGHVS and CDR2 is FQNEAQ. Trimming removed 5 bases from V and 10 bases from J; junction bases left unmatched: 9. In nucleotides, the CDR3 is TGTGCCAGCAGCACGGGACTAGCCCAACGGGAGCAGTTCTTC. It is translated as CASSTGLAQREQFF.

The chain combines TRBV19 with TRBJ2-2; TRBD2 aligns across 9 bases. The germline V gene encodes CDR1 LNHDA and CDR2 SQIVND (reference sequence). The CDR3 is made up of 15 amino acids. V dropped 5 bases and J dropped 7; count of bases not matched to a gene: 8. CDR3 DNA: TGTGCCAGTAGTCTGGGGACTAGCAGTTTCGGGGAGCTGTTTTTT. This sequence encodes CASSLGTSSFGELFF.

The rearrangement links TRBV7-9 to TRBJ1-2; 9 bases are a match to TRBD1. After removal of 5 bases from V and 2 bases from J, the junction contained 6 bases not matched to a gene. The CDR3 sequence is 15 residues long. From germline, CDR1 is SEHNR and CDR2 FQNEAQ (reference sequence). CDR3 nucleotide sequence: TGTGCCAGCAGCGGGGACAGGGCGGTAAACTATGGCTACACCTTC. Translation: CASSGDRAVNYGYTF.

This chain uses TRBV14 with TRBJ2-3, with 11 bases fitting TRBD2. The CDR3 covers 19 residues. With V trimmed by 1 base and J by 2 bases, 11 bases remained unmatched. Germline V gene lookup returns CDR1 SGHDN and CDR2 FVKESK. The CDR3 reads CASSQGASGRQLFTDTQYF. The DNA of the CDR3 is TGTGCCAGCAGCCAAGGAGCTAGCGGGAGGCAGCTATTCACAGATACGCAGTATTTT.

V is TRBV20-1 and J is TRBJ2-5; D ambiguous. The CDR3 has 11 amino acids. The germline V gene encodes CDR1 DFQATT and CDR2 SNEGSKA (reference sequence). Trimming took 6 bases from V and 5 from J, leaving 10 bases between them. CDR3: CSASTGETQYF. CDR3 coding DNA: TGCAGTGCAAGCACCGGGGAGACCCAGTACTTC.

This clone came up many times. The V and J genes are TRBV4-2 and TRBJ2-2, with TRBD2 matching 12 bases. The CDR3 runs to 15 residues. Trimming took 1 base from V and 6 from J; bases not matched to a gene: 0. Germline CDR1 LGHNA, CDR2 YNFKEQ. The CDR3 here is CASSQASGGAGELFF. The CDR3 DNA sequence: TGTGCCAGCAGCCAAGCTAGCGGGGGGGCCGGGGAGCTGTTTTTT.